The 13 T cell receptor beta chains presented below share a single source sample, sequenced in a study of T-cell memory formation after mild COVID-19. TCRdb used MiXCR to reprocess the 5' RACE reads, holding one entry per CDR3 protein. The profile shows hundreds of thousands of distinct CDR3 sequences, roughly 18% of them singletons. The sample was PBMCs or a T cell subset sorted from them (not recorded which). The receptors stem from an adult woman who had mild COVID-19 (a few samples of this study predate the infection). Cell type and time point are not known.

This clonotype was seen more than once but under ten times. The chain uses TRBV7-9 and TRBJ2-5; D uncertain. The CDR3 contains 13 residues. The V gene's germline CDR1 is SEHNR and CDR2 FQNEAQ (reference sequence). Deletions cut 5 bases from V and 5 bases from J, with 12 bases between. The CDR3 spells CASSLGPNETQYF. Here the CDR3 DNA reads TGTGCCAGCAGCCTGGGTCCAAACGAGACCCAGTACTTC.

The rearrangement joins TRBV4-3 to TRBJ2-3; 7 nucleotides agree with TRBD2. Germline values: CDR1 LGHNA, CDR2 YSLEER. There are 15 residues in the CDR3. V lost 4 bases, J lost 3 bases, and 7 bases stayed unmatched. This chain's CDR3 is CASSPLAAGTDTQYF. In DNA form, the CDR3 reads TGCGCCAGCAGCCCGCTAGCGGCGGGGACAGATACGCAGTATTTT.

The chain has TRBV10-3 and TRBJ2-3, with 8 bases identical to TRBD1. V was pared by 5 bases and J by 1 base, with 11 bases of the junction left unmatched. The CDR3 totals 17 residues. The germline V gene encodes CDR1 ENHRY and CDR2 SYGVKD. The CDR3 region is CAISRGDRGRGTDTQYF. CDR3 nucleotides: TGTGCCATCAGTCGAGGAGACAGGGGAAGAGGCACAGATACGCAGTATTTT.

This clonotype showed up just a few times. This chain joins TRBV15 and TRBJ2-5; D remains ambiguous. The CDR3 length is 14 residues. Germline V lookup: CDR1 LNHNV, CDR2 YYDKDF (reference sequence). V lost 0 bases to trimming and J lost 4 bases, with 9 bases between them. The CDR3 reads CATSRDPMRETQYF. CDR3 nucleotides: TGTGCCACCAGCAGAGATCCCATGAGAGAGACCCAGTACTTC.

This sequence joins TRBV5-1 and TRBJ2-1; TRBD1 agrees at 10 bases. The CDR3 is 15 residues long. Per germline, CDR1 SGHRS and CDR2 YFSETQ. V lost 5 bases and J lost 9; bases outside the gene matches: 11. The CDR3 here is CASSRTGTGAGEQFF. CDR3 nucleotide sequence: TGCGCCAGCAGTCGAACCGGGACAGGGGCGGGTGAGCAGTTCTTC.

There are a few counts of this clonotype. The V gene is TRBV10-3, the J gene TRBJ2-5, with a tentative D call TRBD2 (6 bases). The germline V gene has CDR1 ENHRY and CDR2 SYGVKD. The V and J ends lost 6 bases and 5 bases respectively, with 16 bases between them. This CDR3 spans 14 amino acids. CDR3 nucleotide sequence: TGTGCCATCAGATTCGTTCGGGGGAGGGAGACCCAGTACTTC. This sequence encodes CAIRFVRGRETQYF.

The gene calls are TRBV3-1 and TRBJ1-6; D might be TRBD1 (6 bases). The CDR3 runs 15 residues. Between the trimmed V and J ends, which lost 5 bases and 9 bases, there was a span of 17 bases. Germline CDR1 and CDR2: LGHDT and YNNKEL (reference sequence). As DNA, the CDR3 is TGTGCCAGCAGCGCCCGGGGGCTGGGGGGTTCACCCCTCCACTTT. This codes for CASSARGLGGSPLHF.

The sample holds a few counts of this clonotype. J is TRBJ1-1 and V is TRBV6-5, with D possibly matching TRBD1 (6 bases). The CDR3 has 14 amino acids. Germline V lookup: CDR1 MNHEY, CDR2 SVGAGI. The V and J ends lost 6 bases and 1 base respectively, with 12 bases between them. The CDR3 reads CASRITGPNTEAFF. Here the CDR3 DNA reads TGTGCCAGCAGAATAACAGGGCCGAACACTGAAGCTTTCTTT.

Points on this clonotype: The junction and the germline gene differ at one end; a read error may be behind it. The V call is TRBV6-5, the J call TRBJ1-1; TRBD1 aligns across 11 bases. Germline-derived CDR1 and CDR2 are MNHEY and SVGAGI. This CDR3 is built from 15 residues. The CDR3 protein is CASSADRGLNTGAFF. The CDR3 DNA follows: TGTGCCAGCAGTGCGGACAGGGGGCTAAACACTGGAGCTTTCTTT.

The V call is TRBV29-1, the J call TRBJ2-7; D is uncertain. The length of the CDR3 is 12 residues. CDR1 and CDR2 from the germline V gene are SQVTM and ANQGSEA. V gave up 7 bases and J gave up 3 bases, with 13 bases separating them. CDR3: CSAVLENYEQYF. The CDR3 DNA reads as TGCAGCGCCGTGTTAGAAAACTACGAGCAGTACTTC.

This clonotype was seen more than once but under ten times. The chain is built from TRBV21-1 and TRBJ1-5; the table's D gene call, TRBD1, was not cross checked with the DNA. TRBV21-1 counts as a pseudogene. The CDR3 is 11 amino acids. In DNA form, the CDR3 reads TGTGCCAGCGGGGGAGATCAGCCCCAGCATTTT. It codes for CASGGDQPQHF.

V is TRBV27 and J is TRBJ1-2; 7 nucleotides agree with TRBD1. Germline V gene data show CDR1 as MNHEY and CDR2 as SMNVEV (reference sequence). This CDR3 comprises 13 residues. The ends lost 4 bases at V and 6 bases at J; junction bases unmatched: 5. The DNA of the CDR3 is TGTGCCAGCAGTTCTCCCAGGGGGGATGGCTACACCTTC. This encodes CASSSPRGDGYTF.

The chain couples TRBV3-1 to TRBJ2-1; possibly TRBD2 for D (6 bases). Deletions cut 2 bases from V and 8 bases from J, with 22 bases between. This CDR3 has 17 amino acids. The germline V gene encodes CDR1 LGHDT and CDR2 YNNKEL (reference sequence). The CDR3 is CASSQILRDGRKDEQFF. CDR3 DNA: TGTGCCAGCAGCCAAATTCTCCGGGACGGGAGAAAGGATGAGCAGTTCTTC.